A selection of T cell receptor beta chains follows, all from one sample in a study of cytomegalovirus exposure and HLA in healthy donors. The data were produced by immunoSEQ multiplex PCR, yet TCRdb's version contains in-frame clones alone and is incomplete. The data hold about 150,000 clones, with 80% to 85% observed a single time. Source material: PBMCs. Receptors were obtained from a young man in good health and CMV-seronegative. CDR3s include the opening cysteine and the closing phenylalanine or tryptophan. A D gene is named only where the DNA matches it firmly. Size tells how often a clone was seen (once, few, many) or the class of an expanded clone, and some rows leave it out.

.	TRBV7-8	TRBJ2-1	TRBD2	TGTGCCAGCAGCTTAGCAGTAGCGGGACTCTACAATGAGCAGTTCTTC	CASSLAVAGLYNEQFF
few	TRBV5-6	TRBJ2-1	TRBD1	TGTGCCAGCAGCTTGGACAGGGGCGCTACCTACAATGAGCAGTTCTTC	CASSLDRGATYNEQFF
.	TRBV4-2	TRBJ1-1	.	TGTGCCAGCAGCCAAGATCGTCGGACTGAAGCTTTCTTT	CASSQDRRTEAFF
once	TRBV5-1	TRBJ1-1	.	TGCGCCAGCAGCCCCCAATTGACAGAGAACACTGAAGCTTTCTTT	CASSPQLTENTEAFF
.	TRBV5-4	TRBJ1-4	.	TGTGCCAGCAGCTCGGGCAGGGAATTTTCCCATGGCACTAATGAAAAACTGTTTTTT	CASSSGREFSHGTNEKLFF
.	TRBV28	TRBJ1-3	.	TGTGCCAGCAGCCCGACTCTCTTCTCTGGAAACACCATATATTTT	CASSPTLFSGNTIYF
medium-sized	TRBV7-9	TRBJ2-4	.	TGTGCCAGCAGCTTTTTGGCGGGTTGGGGCAAAAACATTCAGTACTTC	CASSFLAGWGKNIQYF
.	TRBV7-9	TRBJ1-2	TRBD1	TGTGCCAGCAGTGCAGGGGGCCGTGACCTCTATGGCTACACCTTC	CASSAGGRDLYGYTF
.	TRBV28	TRBJ1-3	.	TGTGCCAGCAGTCCCTTACAGGGTGAGGCCTCGAGCACCATATATTTT	CASSPLQGEASSTIYF
.	TRBV6-4	TRBJ1-2	.	TGTGCCAGCAGTGACGAAGCAGGGACTGGTGGCTACACCTTC	CASSDEAGTGGYTF
.	TRBV5-4	TRBJ1-1	.	TGTGCCAGCAGCGCGACCGGCAGGGTGAACACTGAAGCTTTCTTT	CASSATGRVNTEAFF
.	TRBV5-8	TRBJ2-1	TRBD1	TGTGCCAGCAGCCGGAAGGACAGGGTCTTGCAGTTCTTC	CASSRKDRVLQFF
.	TRBV12-5	TRBJ1-2	.	TGTGCTAGTGGTTTGGACACTAACTATGGCTACACCTTC	CASGLDTNYGYTF
.	TRBV6-1	TRBJ1-5	.	TGTGCCAGCATCACAGGGATTCATCAGCCCCAGCATTTT	CASITGIHQPQHF
.	TRBV4-1	TRBJ2-3	.	TGCGCCAGCAGCCAAGATAGGGAGGCCTTCACAGATACGCAGTATTTT	CASSQDREAFTDTQYF
.	TRBV6-1	TRBJ1-2	.	TGTGCCAGCGGTGGGGGCCCAGCTAACTATGGCTACACCTTC	CASGGGPANYGYTF
.	TRBV19	TRBJ2-7	TRBD2	TGTGCCAGTAGTCCCGCGGGGGACGGGGCCTACGAGCAGTACTTC	CASSPAGDGAYEQYF
.	TRBV6-5	TRBJ1-1	TRBD1	TGTGCCAGCAGCCCCGGGACAGGGGGCACAGCTTTCTTT	CASSPGTGGTAFF
.	TRBV5-5	TRBJ1-2	.	TGTGCCAGCAGGCACCCCGGGCTTGGGACTTCCTATGGCTACACCTTC	CASRHPGLGTSYGYTF
.	TRBV2	TRBJ2-3	TRBD1	TGTGCCAGCAGACGGACAGGGAGGTCGCCAGATACGCAGTATTTT	CASRRTGRSPDTQYF
.	TRBV9	TRBJ2-3	.	TGTGCCAGCAGCGTAAGCGGGTACACAGATACGCAGTATTTT	CASSVSGYTDTQYF
once	TRBV6-4	TRBJ1-4	.	TGTGCCAGCAGCCAAATACCGGGAGGAAAACTGTTTTTT	CASSQIPGGKLFF
.	TRBV10-3	TRBJ1-2	TRBD1	TGTGCCATCAGTGAGTCCCCGACAGGGGGCGCGGATGGCTACACCTTC	CAISESPTGGADGYTF
.	TRBV4-1	TRBJ2-5	.	TGCGCCAGCAGCCAAGGCGGGGAAGTCCGAGAGACCCAGTACTTC	CASSQGGEVRETQYF
.	TRBV12-2	TRBJ2-7	.	TGTGCAAGTCGCTTGAAAGGGCTAGCGGGAGGGTTTCGCTACGAGCAGTACTTC	CASRLKGLAGGFRYEQYF
.	TRBV18	TRBJ2-3	TRBD2	TGTGCCAGCTCACCACTAGCGGGAGACCTTCTGCGCACAGATACGCAGTATTTT	CASSPLAGDLLRTDTQYF
.	TRBV28	TRBJ2-5	.	TGTGCCAGCAGTTTATTCGCAGGGCCCGAGTACCAAGAGACCCAGTACTTC	CASSLFAGPEYQETQYF